Listed here are 20 T cell receptor beta chains from one sample, sequenced in a study of blood T cell repertoires in COVID-19. Clones were sequenced by immunoSEQ multiplex PCR, and TCRdb holds only the in-frame ones, with some missing. The table lists about 84,000 clones, nearly 85% of them singletons. The sample was peripheral blood. The origin of the receptors is a woman over 75 with acute or convalescent COVID-19.

This clone appeared once. The chain combines TRBV7-2 with TRBJ2-6, with a possible D match to TRBD1 (5 bases). CDR1 is SGHTA and CDR2 is FQGNSA in the germline V gene. V was pared by 3 bases and J by 2 bases, with 11 bases between. The CDR3 sequence is 16 residues long. CDR3 amino acids: CASSLKGNAGANVLTF. CDR3 coding DNA: TGTGCCAGCAGCTTGAAGGGGAACGCTGGGGCCAACGTCCTGACTTTC.

This chain links TRBV30 with TRBJ2-7; TRBD2 aligns across 11 bases. Germline-derived CDR1 and CDR2 are GTSNPN and SVGIG (reference sequence). The V gene end was trimmed by 1 base and the J gene end by 3 bases; junction bases not matched to a gene: 5. The CDR3 runs to 15 residues. For the CDR3, the DNA is TGTGCCTGGAGTGGAAAAGGACTAGCGGGCTACGAGCAGTACTTC. Its translation is CAWSGKGLAGYEQYF. Filled out from reference TRBV30 and TRBJ2-7, the complete variable domain reads SQTIHQWPATLVQPVGSPLSLECTVEGTSNPNLYWYRQAAGRGLQLLFYSVGIGQISSEVPQNLSASRPQDRQFILSSKKLLLSDSGFYLCAWSGKGLAGYEQYFGPGTRLTVT.

The chain links TRBV9 to TRBJ2-2; D unresolved. Germline CDR1 SGDLS, CDR2 YYNGEE. The CDR3 contains 15 residues. Trimming pared 1 base from V and 1 base from J, leaving 8 bases between. The CDR3 here is CASSVWLENTGELFF. CDR3 bases: TGTGCCAGCAGCGTATGGTTAGAGAACACCGGGGAGCTGTTTTTT.

The chain couples TRBV7-9 to TRBJ1-4; 8 bases are shared with TRBD1. Germline V gene lookup returns CDR1 SEHNR and CDR2 FQNEAQ (reference sequence). The V gene end was trimmed by 5 bases and the J gene end by 6 bases; junction bases not matched to a gene: 11. The CDR3 sequence is 16 residues long. In DNA form, the CDR3 reads TGTGCCAGCAGCGCATCCGGACAGGGCGGGTATGAAAAACTGTTTTTT. It encodes CASSASGQGGYEKLFF. The variable domain in full, completed from reference TRBV7-9 and TRBJ1-4, reads DTGVSQNPRHKITKRGQNVTFRCDPISEHNRLYWYRQTLGQGPEFLTYFQNEAQLEKSRLLSDRFSAERPKGSFSTLEIQRTEQGDSAMYLCASSASGQGGYEKLFFGSGTQLSVL.

The V gene is TRBV7-9, the J gene TRBJ2-1, with 8 positions matching TRBD1. V shed 1 base, J shed 2 bases, and the junction held 13 bases outside the gene matches. The CDR3 covers 19 residues. Germline CDR1 is SEHNR and CDR2 is FQNEAQ (reference sequence). As DNA, the CDR3 is TGTGCCAGCAGCTTAGAGGCTAGCGACACAGGGGGAACCTACAATGAGCAGTTCTTC. Its translation: CASSLEASDTGGTYNEQFF.

The V call is TRBV24-1, the J call TRBJ2-7; 8 positions agree with TRBD1. The V gene end was trimmed by 5 bases and the J gene end by 7 bases; junction bases not matched to a gene: 12. Germline lookup yields CDR1 KGHDR and CDR2 SFDVKD. This CDR3 spans 15 amino acids. CDR3 sequence (DNA): TGTGCCACCAGTGGTAGGGGGACAGGTCCTGAGGAGCAGTACTTC. Encoded protein: CATSGRGTGPEEQYF.

This rearrangement joins TRBV7-9 to TRBJ1-2; perhaps TRBD1 as D (6 bases). The ends were cut back, 8 bases at V and 1 base at J, with 8 bases in the middle. Germline-derived CDR1 and CDR2 are SEHNR and FQNEAQ (reference sequence). This CDR3 has 12 amino acids. The CDR3 protein is CASRTDNYGYTF. The CDR3 DNA reads TGTGCCAGCCGGACAGATAACTATGGCTACACCTTC.

This clone was counted only a few times. The gene calls are TRBV3-1 (or the pseudogene TRBV3-2) and TRBJ1-5, with D perhaps matching TRBD1 (5 bases). Trimming took 4 bases from V and 6 from J, leaving 10 bases between them. CDR1 is LGHDT and CDR2 is YNNKEL in the germline V gene (reference sequence). The CDR3 sequence is 13 residues long. CDR3 bases: TGTGCCAGCAGCCGACAGATCTCTCAGCCCCAGCATTTT. This sequence encodes CASSRQISQPQHF.

The J gene is TRBJ2-1, the V gene TRBV5-1; TRBD1 is a possible D gene (5 bases). The CDR3 is made up of 16 amino acids. Trimming took off 1 base at V and 5 bases at J, with 16 bases between the two ends. Looked up from germline, CDR1 is SGHRS and CDR2 is YFSETQ. The CDR3 loop reads CASSLLGPRGHNEQFF. Written as DNA, the CDR3 is TGCGCCAGCAGCTTGTTAGGGCCAAGGGGCCACAATGAGCAGTTCTTC.

This rearrangement joins TRBV29-1 to TRBJ2-3, with 10 bases identical to TRBD1. Germline lookup yields CDR1 SQVTM and CDR2 ANQGSEA. The CDR3 has 13 residues. The ends lost 4 bases at V and 5 bases at J; junction bases unmatched: 3. CDR3 amino acids: CSVGQGAEDTQYF. The CDR3 bases are TGCAGCGTTGGACAGGGGGCGGAAGATACGCAGTATTTT.

The rearrangement uses TRBV5-1 and TRBJ2-1; 7 positions match TRBD2. The CDR3 loop spans 16 amino acids. Germline CDR1 is SGHRS and CDR2 is YFSETQ. Trimming removed 2 bases from V and 1 base from J; junction bases left unmatched: 6. CDR3 DNA: TGCGCCAGCAGCTTTATGAGCGGGACGTCCTACAATGAGCAGTTCTTC. Its translation is CASSFMSGTSYNEQFF.

This chain uses TRBV5-4 with TRBJ2-1; D perhaps matches TRBD1 (5 bases). The CDR3 sequence is 16 residues long. V dropped 2 bases and J dropped 1 base, with 13 bases sitting between them. Germline values: CDR1 SGHNT, CDR2 YYREEE (reference sequence). CDR3 region: CASSFPRGLSYNEQFF. The CDR3, as DNA: TGTGCCAGCAGCTTCCCAAGGGGCCTTTCCTACAATGAGCAGTTCTTC.

V usage is TRBV19 and J usage is TRBJ2-1, with 7 bases identical to TRBD1. Unmatched junction bases numbered 0, after V lost 4 bases and J lost 6 bases. Germline CDR1 and CDR2: LNHDA and SQIVND (reference sequence). The CDR3 length is 12 residues. The CDR3, as DNA: TGTGCCAGTAGTAGGGACAGCAATGAGCAGTTCTTC. This sequence encodes CASSRDSNEQFF. Full variable domain (missing parts from reference TRBV19 and TRBJ2-1): DGGITQSPKYLFRKEGQNVTLSCEQNLNHDAMYWYRQDPGQGLRLIYYSQIVNDFQKGDIAEGYSVSREKKESFPLTVTSAQKNPTAFYLCASSRDSNEQFFGPGTRLTVL.

This rearrangement joins TRBV19 to TRBJ2-2; maybe TRBD1 (7 bases). The CDR3 is made up of 16 amino acids. CDR1 is LNHDA and CDR2 is SQIVND in the germline V gene (reference sequence). Trimming took 5 bases from V and 3 from J, leaving 16 bases between them. This CDR3 reads CASSPQGGGHTGELFF. The CDR3, as DNA: TGTGCCAGTAGTCCCCAAGGAGGGGGCCACACCGGGGAGCTGTTTTTT.

The rearrangement joins TRBV7-2 to TRBJ2-7; D is uncertain. CDR1 SGHTA and CDR2 FQGNSA come from the germline V gene. The CDR3 consists of 12 residues. Trimming shortened V by 5 bases and J by 9 bases, and 14 bases separated the two germline ends. CDR3 nucleotide sequence: TGTGCCAGCAGCGAGACGGGTTCCGCGCAGTACTTC. Protein product: CASSETGSAQYF.

The chain links TRBV19 to TRBJ2-1; TRBD2 aligns across 10 bases. The germline V gene encodes CDR1 LNHDA and CDR2 SQIVND (reference sequence). V lost 6 bases and J lost 4; bases outside the gene matches: 6. The CDR3 is 15 amino acids. Written as DNA, the CDR3 is TGTGCCAGTAGCGCACTAGCGGGACTATACAATGAGCAGTTCTTC. Translated, it gives CASSALAGLYNEQFF. Combining the CDR3 with reference TRBV19 and TRBJ2-1 gives the whole variable domain DGGITQSPKYLFRKEGQNVTLSCEQNLNHDAMYWYRQDPGQGLRLIYYSQIVNDFQKGDIAEGYSVSREKKESFPLTVTSAQKNPTAFYLCASSALAGLYNEQFFGPGTRLTVL.

The chain couples TRBV29-1 to TRBJ2-3; D is possibly TRBD1 (6 bases). Looked up from germline, CDR1 is SQVTM and CDR2 is ANQGSEA. The ends were cut back, 6 bases at V and 8 bases at J, with 18 bases in the middle. This CDR3 has 13 residues. CDR3 region: CSVAGTNRGTQYF. The CDR3 DNA follows: TGCAGCGTCGCCGGGACAAACCGGGGTACGCAGTATTTT.

J is TRBJ2-1 and V is TRBV4-3; TRBD2 agrees at 8 bases. V dropped 4 bases and J dropped 4; count of bases not matched to a gene: 9. Per the germline V gene, CDR1 is LGHNA and CDR2 is YSLEER. The CDR3 loop spans 16 amino acids. The CDR3 here is CASSPTLAEPYNEQFF. CDR3 nucleotide sequence: TGCGCCAGCAGCCCTACACTAGCGGAACCGTACAATGAGCAGTTCTTC.

The V gene is TRBV7-2, the J gene TRBJ1-5, with a tentative D call TRBD1 (6 bases). CDR1 SGHTA and CDR2 FQGNSA come from the germline V gene. The CDR3 totals 16 residues. The V gene lost 4 bases and the J gene lost 4 bases, with 17 bases spanning the gap. The CDR3 coding sequence is TGTGCCAGCAGCTCTTCACAGGGAGTCGGGAATCAGCCCCAGCATTTT. Translation: CASSSSQGVGNQPQHF.

The CDR3 DNA reads TGCGCCAGCAGCTCACAAGTTCCGCGGGATACGCAGTATTTT. Amino acid sequence: CASSSQVPRDTQYF. This chain uses TRBV5-1 with TRBJ2-3, with no clear D. The CDR3 loop spans 14 amino acids. CDR1 SGHRS and CDR2 YFSETQ come from the germline V gene. V was clipped by 3 bases and J by 6 bases, with 14 bases between them. The full variable domain, completed using reference TRBV5-1 and TRBJ2-3, is KAGVTQTPRYLIKTRGQQVTLSCSPISGHRSVSWYQQTPGQGLQFLFEYFSETQRNKGNFPGRFSGRQFSNSRSEMNVSTLELGDSALYLCASSSQVPRDTQYFGPGTRLTVL.